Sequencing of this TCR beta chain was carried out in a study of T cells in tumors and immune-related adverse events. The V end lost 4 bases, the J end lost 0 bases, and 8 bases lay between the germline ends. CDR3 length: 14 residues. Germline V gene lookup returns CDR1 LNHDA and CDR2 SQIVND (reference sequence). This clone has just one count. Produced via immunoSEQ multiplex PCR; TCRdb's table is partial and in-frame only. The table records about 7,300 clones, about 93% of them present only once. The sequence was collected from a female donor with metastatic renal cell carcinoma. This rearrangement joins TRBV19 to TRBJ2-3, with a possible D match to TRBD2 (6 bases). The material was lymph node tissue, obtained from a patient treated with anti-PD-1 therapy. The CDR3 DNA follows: TGTGCCAGTAGTACTAGCGCAAGCACAGATACGCAGTATTTT. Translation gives CASSTSASTDTQYF.